One and the same sample provided the 13 T cell receptor beta chains below, sequenced in a study of CD8 T cells in ankylosing spondylitis. TCRdb fed the 5' RACE reads into MiXCR, producing one record per CDR3 protein. The sample lists almost 250,000 distinct CDR3 sequences; 30% to 35% were seen once. Sequencing was carried out using blood, either unsorted or a sorted T cell fraction (not recorded which). The receptor source for this set is a male donor with ankylosing spondylitis or in good health (not recorded which).

V usage is TRBV5-5 and J usage is TRBJ1-5, with TRBD1 matching over 11 bases. Germline V gene sequence: CDR1 SGHKS, CDR2 YYEKEE (reference sequence). The trim removed 4 bases at V and 6 bases at J, leaving 6 bases unmatched. The CDR3 has 15 residues. CDR3 bases: TGTGCCAGCAGCCCTGGGACAGGGGGTCTTCAGCCCCAGCATTTT. As protein: CASSPGTGGLQPQHF.

This clonotype was seen more than once but under ten times. The rearrangement joins TRBV20-1 to TRBJ2-5; D may be TRBD1 or TRBD2 (5 bases each). The CDR3 contains 13 residues. Deletions cut 7 bases from V and 5 bases from J, with 17 bases between. Germline values: CDR1 DFQATT, CDR2 SNEGSKA (reference sequence). CDR3 DNA: TGCAGTGTCCTCAGCTCGGGGCCGGAGACCCAGTACTTC. This encodes CSVLSSGPETQYF.

A few counts support this clonotype. This rearrangement joins TRBV6-1 to TRBJ1-1, with D uncertain. Trimming cost V 7 bases and J 2 bases, with 11 bases left between them. The V gene's germline CDR1 is MNHNS and CDR2 SASEGT. This CDR3 contains 13 residues. CDR3 nucleotides: TGTGCCAGCACCCGGTCGGTTAACACTGAAGCTTTCTTT. Its protein product is CASTRSVNTEAFF.

The J gene is TRBJ2-3, the V gene TRBV10-3; no reliable D call. CDR3 size: 14 residues. V shed 2 bases and J shed 0 bases, with 6 bases lying between them. Per germline, CDR1 ENHRY and CDR2 SYGVKD. The CDR3 loop reads CAISELGSTDTQYF. The DNA of the CDR3 is TGTGCCATCAGTGAGCTAGGGAGCACAGATACGCAGTATTTT.

This clonotype has a handful of counts. The rearrangement joins TRBV25-1 to TRBJ1-6, with 7 bases aligning to TRBD1. The CDR3 extends over 13 amino acids. J lost 9 bases, V lost 11 bases, and 10 bases had no gene match. In germline, CDR1 is MGHDK, CDR2 SYGVNS. Written as DNA, the CDR3 is TGTGCCCAGGGGGAAGGAGGTTGTTCACCCCTCCACTTT. Its protein is CAQGEGGCSPLHF.

The V call is TRBV6-1, the J call TRBJ1-6; 9 nucleotides agree with TRBD1. Germline CDR1 is MNHNS and CDR2 is SASEGT. This CDR3 region has 16 residues. The junction had 6 bases not matched to a gene; V was cut back by 7 bases and J by 2 bases. The CDR3 loop is CASTKGQGPYNSPLHF. The DNA of the CDR3 is TGTGCCAGCACCAAGGGACAGGGACCCTATAATTCACCCCTCCACTTT.

The V gene is TRBV5-6, the J gene TRBJ2-5; 8 bases map to TRBD1. V shed 4 bases, J shed 5 bases, and the junction held 10 bases outside the gene matches. This CDR3 spans 15 amino acids. Germline CDR1 and CDR2: SGHDT and YYEEEE. The CDR3 nucleotides are TGTGCCAGCAGCGCAGACACAGGGGGTCGGGAGACCCAGTACTTC. Encoded protein: CASSADTGGRETQYF.

The rearrangement joins TRBV12-3 or TRBV12-4 to TRBJ2-5; D is unclear. The V end was cut by 6 bases, the J end by 4 bases, with 15 bases between. The CDR3 totals 14 residues. CDR3 region: CASSRLQDGETQYF. The DNA for the CDR3 is TGTGCCAGCAGCCGACTCCAGGATGGAGAGACCCAGTACTTC.

V and J are TRBV12-3 or TRBV12-4 and TRBJ2-3; 8 nucleotides line up with TRBD2. The CDR3 consists of 16 residues. The ends lost 7 bases at V and 3 bases at J; junction bases unmatched: 12. In DNA form, the CDR3 reads TGTGCCAGCACCGCAGCGGGGGCCCAACGTACAGATACGCAGTATTTT. Protein sequence: CASTAAGAQRTDTQYF.

This clonotype appeared a few times. The gene calls are TRBV20-1 and TRBJ2-7; D gene ambiguous. From germline, CDR1 is DFQATT and CDR2 SNEGSKA (reference sequence). The CDR3 length is 13 residues. Trimming stripped 6 bases from V and 0 bases from J, with 12 bases between. In nucleotides, the CDR3 is TGCAGTGCCCAAGGGCGGAACTCCTACGAGCAGTACTTC. Its protein is CSAQGRNSYEQYF.

This rearrangement joins TRBV7-8 to TRBJ2-6; no clear D gene. The V gene's germline CDR1 is SGHVS and CDR2 FQNEAQ. The CDR3 loop spans 14 amino acids. V gave up 1 base and J gave up 3 bases, with 4 bases separating them. CDR3 sequence reads: CASSLEGGANVLTF. The CDR3 DNA follows: TGTGCCAGCAGCTTAGAGGGTGGGGCCAACGTCCTGACTTTC.

The V and J genes are TRBV12-3 or TRBV12-4 and TRBJ2-1; D is possibly TRBD1 or TRBD2 (7 bases each). V lost 6 bases to trimming and J lost 2 bases, with 29 bases between them. CDR3 length: 20 amino acids. CDR3 sequence reads: CASRPGRRGLKKRTYNEQFF. CDR3 in DNA: TGTGCCAGCAGACCCGGGAGGAGGGGGCTTAAAAAACGAACCTACAATGAGCAGTTCTTC.

The chain couples TRBV5-6 to TRBJ1-6; 7 nucleotides align to TRBD1. The CDR3 runs to 16 residues. Germline V gives CDR1 SGHDT, CDR2 YYEEEE. J gave up 7 bases and V 1 base, and 8 bases lay outside the gene matches. The DNA for the CDR3 is TGTGCCAGCAGCTTGAGGAGGCCAGGGGGAAATTCACCCCTCCACTTT. It specifies CASSLRRPGGNSPLHF.